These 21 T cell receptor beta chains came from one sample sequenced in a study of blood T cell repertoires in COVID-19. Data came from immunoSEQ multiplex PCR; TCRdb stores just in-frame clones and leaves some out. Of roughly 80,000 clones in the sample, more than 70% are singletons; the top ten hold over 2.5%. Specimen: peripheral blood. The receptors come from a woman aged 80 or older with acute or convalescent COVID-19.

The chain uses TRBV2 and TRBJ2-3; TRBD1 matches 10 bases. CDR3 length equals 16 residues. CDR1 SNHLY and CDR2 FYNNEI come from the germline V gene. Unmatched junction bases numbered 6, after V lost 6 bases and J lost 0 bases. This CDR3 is CASRPGTGASTDTQYF. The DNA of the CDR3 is TGTGCCAGCAGGCCCGGGACAGGGGCGAGCACAGATACGCAGTATTTT.

CDR3: CAMATVSGNTIYF. The CDR3 DNA sequence: TGTGCCATGGCCACAGTCTCTGGAAACACCATATATTTT. The gene calls are TRBV10-3 and TRBJ1-3; D not resolved. From germline, CDR1 is ENHRY and CDR2 SYGVKD. Trimming removed 9 bases at V and 0 bases at J, with 9 bases between. This CDR3 has 13 amino acids.

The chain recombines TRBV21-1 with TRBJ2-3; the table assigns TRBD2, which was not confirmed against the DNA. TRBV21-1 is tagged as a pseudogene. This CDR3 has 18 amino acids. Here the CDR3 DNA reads TGTGCCAGCAGCAAAAGGGCCGAGGGCGGGGCTAGCACAGATACGCAGTATTTT. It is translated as CASSKRAEGGASTDTQYF.

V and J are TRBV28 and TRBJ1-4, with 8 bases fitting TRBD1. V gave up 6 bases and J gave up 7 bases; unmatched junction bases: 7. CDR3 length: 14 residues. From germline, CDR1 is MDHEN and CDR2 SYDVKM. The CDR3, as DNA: TGTGCCAGCAGGGATAGACAGGGGTTTGAAAAACTGTTTTTT. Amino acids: CASRDRQGFEKLFF.

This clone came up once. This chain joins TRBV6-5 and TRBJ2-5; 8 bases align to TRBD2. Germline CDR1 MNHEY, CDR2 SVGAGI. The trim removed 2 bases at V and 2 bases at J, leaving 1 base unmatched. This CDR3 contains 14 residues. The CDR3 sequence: CASSYVAGQETQYF. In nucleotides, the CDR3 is TGTGCCAGCAGTTACGTAGCGGGACAAGAGACCCAGTACTTC.

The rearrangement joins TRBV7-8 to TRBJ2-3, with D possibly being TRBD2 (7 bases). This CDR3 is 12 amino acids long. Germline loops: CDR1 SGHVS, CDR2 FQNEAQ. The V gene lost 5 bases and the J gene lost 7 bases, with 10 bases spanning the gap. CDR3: CASSRGANTQYF. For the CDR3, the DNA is TGTGCCAGCAGCCGGGGGGCGAATACGCAGTATTTT.

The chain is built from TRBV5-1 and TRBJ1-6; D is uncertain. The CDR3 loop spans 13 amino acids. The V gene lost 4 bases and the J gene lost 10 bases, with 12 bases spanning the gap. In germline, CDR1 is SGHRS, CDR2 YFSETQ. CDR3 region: CASSPSRESPLHF. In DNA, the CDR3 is TGCGCCAGCAGCCCGTCCCGGGAATCACCCCTCCACTTT.

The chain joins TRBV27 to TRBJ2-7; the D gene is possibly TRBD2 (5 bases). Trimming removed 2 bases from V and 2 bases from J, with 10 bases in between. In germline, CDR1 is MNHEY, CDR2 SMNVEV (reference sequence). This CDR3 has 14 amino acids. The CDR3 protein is CASSLNAGAYEQYF. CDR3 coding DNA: TGTGCCAGCAGTTTAAACGCGGGCGCCTACGAGCAGTACTTC.

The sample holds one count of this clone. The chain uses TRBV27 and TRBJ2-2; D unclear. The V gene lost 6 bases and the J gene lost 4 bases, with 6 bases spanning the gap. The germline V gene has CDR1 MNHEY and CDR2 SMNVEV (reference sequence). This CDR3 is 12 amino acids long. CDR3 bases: TGTGCCAGCAGCACTATCACCGGGGAGCTGTTTTTT. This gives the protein CASSTITGELFF.

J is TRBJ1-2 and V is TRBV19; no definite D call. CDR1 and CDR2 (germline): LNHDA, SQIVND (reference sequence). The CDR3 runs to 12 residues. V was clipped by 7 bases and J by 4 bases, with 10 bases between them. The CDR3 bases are TGTGCCAGTACCTCCGGTTCCTATGGCTACACCTTC. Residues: CASTSGSYGYTF. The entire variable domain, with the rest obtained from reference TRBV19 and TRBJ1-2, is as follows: DGGITQSPKYLFRKEGQNVTLSCEQNLNHDAMYWYRQDPGQGLRLIYYSQIVNDFQKGDIAEGYSVSREKKESFPLTVTSAQKNPTAFYLCASTSGSYGYTFGSGTRLTVV.

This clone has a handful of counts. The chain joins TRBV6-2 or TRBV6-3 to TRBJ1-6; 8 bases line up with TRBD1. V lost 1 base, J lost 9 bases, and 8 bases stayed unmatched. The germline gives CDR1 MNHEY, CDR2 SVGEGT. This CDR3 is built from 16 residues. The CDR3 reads CASSYFSGQEGSPLHF. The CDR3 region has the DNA TGTGCCAGCAGTTACTTCTCGGGACAGGAGGGTTCACCCCTCCACTTT.

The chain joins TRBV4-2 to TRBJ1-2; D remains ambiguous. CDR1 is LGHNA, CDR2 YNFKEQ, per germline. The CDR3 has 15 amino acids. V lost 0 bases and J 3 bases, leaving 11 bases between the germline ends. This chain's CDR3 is CASSQDGGTDYGYTF. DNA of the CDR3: TGTGCCAGCAGCCAAGATGGCGGAACGGACTATGGCTACACCTTC.

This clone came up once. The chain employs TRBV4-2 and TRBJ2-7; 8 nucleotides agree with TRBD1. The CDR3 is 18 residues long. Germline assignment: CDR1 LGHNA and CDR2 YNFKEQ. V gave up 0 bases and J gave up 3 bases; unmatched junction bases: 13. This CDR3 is CASSQDQSFGDRSYEQYF. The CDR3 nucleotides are TGTGCCAGCAGCCAAGACCAATCCTTCGGGGACAGGAGCTACGAGCAGTACTTC.

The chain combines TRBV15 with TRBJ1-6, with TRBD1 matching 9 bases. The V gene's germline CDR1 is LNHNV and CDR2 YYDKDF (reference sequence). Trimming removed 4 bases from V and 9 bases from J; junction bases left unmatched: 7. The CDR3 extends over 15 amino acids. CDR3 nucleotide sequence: TGTGCCACCAGCATACAGGGGGCGGCTAGTTCACCCCTCCACTTT. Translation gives CATSIQGAASSPLHF.

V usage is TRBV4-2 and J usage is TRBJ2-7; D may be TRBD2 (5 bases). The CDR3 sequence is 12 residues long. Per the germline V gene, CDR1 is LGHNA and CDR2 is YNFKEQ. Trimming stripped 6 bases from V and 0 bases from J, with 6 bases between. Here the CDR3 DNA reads TGTGCCAGCAGGAGGGACTCCTACGAGCAGTACTTC. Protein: CASRRDSYEQYF.

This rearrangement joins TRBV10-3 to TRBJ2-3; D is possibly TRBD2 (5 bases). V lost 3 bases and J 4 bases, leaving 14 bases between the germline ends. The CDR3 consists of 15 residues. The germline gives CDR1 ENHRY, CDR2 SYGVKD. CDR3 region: CAISERTGGADTQYF. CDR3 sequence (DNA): TGTGCCATCAGTGAAAGGACTGGTGGCGCAGATACGCAGTATTTT.

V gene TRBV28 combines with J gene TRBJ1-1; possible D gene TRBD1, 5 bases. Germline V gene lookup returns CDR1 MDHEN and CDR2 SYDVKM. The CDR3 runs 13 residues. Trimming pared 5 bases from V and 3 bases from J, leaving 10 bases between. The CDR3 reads CASSLRDYTEAFF. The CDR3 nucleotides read TGTGCCAGCAGTCTCAGGGATTACACTGAAGCTTTCTTT.

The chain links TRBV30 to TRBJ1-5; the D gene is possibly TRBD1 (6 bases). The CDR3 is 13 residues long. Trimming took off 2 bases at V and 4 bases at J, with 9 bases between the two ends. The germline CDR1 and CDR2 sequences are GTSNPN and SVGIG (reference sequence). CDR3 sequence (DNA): TGTGCCTGGAGTTCACAGGGAAATCAGCCCCAGCATTTT. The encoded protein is CAWSSQGNQPQHF.

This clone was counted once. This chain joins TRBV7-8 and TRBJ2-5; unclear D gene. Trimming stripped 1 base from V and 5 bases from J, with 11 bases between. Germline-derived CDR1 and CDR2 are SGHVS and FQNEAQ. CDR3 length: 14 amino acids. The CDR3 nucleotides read TGTGCCAGCAGCTTAGTGGGCGCTGATGAGACCCAGTACTTC. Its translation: CASSLVGADETQYF.

CDR3 sequence: CASSSLSGGWLDTGELFF. The CDR3 DNA is TGTGCCAGCAGCTCTCTGTCGGGGGGTTGGCTGGACACCGGGGAGCTGTTTTTT. The chain couples TRBV9 to TRBJ2-2, with 7 bases aligning to TRBD2. Trimming removed 4 bases from V and 3 bases from J; junction bases left unmatched: 15. This CDR3 region has 18 residues. Germline V gene sequence: CDR1 SGDLS, CDR2 YYNGEE. The full variable domain, completed using reference TRBV9 and TRBJ2-2, is DSGVTQTPKHLITATGQRVTLRCSPRSGDLSVYWYQQSLDQGLQFLIQYYNGEERAKGNILERFSAQQFPDLHSELNLSSLELGDSALYFCASSSLSGGWLDTGELFFGEGSRLTVL.

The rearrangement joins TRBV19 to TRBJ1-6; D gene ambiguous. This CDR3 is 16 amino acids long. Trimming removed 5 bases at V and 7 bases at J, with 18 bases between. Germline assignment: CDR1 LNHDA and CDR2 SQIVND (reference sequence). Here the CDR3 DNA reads TGTGCCAGTAGTCCGAGTAGCGCCGCGACAAATTCACCCCTCCACTTT. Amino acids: CASSPSSAATNSPLHF.